The T cell receptor beta chain under discussion was sequenced for a study of beta chain features in type 1 diabetes. Study results and limitations: People with Type 1 diabetes carried modestly yet significantly shorter TCRB CDR3s in all four CD4+ subsets. Whether HLA type affects TCRB rearrangement stayed undetermined in the present work.

One heparinised blood draw, averaging about 116 mL, came from each donor. In the case of this clone: The antigen is unknown.

Reverse transcription of all isolated RNA meant that expressed TCRB transcripts were sequenced. Samples of naive, central memory and regulatory T cells yielded a mean of about 3.8 million reads. Generated by immunoSEQ multiplex PCR, the TCRdb table keeps only in-frame clones and is missing some. The repertoire holds 640,000 or so clones, with about 14% as singletons. The germline CDR1 and CDR2 sequences are LGHNT and FRNRAP. This CDR3 spans 13 amino acids. Trimming cost V 3 bases and J 3 bases, with 8 bases left between them. Sequenced: naive CD4+ T cells from blood. The receptor comes from a man aged 18 to 30 with type 1 diabetes. The chain links TRBV12-5 to TRBJ1-1; weak D call: TRBD1 (5 bases). CDR3 protein: CASGFQGDTEAFF. The CDR3 region has the DNA TGTGCTAGTGGTTTCCAAGGGGACACTGAAGCTTTCTTT.